This TCR beta chain was identified in a study of control samples from healthy donors and cancer patients. The V end was cut by 3 bases, the J end by 2 bases, with 11 bases between. The CDR3 extends over 15 amino acids. The germline CDR1 and CDR2 sequences are SGHTA and FQGNSA. TCRdb's copy holds only in-frame clones and misses some; the assay was immunoSEQ multiplex PCR. The sample shows 150,000 to 170,000 clones, approximately 93% of them seen only once. The specimen sequenced was blood. The source is a middle-aged man in good health. The rearrangement uses TRBV7-2 and TRBJ1-3; D call uncertain. CDR3 nucleotide sequence: TGTGCCAGCAGCTTCGGACCTACAGCTGGAAACACCATATATTTT. It yields the protein CASSFGPTAGNTIYF.